Sequencing of this TCR beta chain was carried out in a study of OX40 agonist ivuxolimab in advanced cancers. Libraries were prepared by immunoSEQ multiplex PCR; TCRdb keeps only in-frame clonotypes and omits some of them. The top ten clones hold 0.4% to 0.55% of a sample with fewer than 85,000 clones, under 95% of them seen once. This clone was counted only a few times. The sequencing here drew on CD4+ or CD8+ T cells sorted from blood, taken in a trial of the OX40 agonist ivuxolimab. The clonotype originates from an adult with an advanced solid tumor such as melanoma, head and neck, liver or kidney cancer.

In DNA, the CDR3 is TGTGCCAGTAGTATGCAAACATCAGGGTCGGCTTTCTTT. This encodes CASSMQTSGSAFF. This chain connects TRBV19 to TRBJ1-1, with D perhaps TRBD1 (5 bases). V dropped 3 bases and J dropped 11 bases, with 16 bases sitting between them. CDR3 length: 13 residues. Germline CDR1 reads LNHDA; CDR2 reads SQIVND (reference sequence).